The T cell receptor beta chain under discussion was sequenced for a study of shared clonotypes between healthy human individuals. In regard to this clone: As yet, its antigen is unknown.

Whole-study results and caveats: For naive CD4 cells, approximately 4.7% of clonotypes were shared across a handful of donors. It was the non-shared clonotypes that had lower generation probabilities than clonotypes shared by all four donors.

Clones were read by immunoSEQ multiplex PCR, and TCRdb kept only the in-frame ones, dropping some. The sample includes hundreds of thousands of clones, 74% of them seen just once. J lost 7 bases, V lost 1 base, and 7 bases had no gene match. Germline V lookup: CDR1 LGHNA, CDR2 YNFKEQ. The CDR3 contains 16 residues. The sequencing input was memory CD4+ T cells sorted from blood. Indicated subset: CD45RA-negative fraction. The chain combines TRBV4-2 with TRBJ2-1, with 10 nucleotides matching TRBD2. This TCR was sampled from a woman aged 25 to 39 in good health. CDR3 in DNA: TGTGCCAGCAGCCAAGGATTAGCGGGAGGTTTAAATGAGCAGTTCTTC. This translates into CASSQGLAGGLNEQFF.